The 26 T cell receptor beta chains reported below all come from one sample, sequenced in a study of cytomegalovirus exposure and HLA in healthy donors. The primer mix had 60 Vbeta and 13 Jbeta primers. The data were produced by immunoSEQ multiplex PCR, yet TCRdb's version contains in-frame clones alone and is incomplete. The data contain about 110,000 clones, about 75% of them singletons. The sample was PBMCs. All receptors derive from a man aged 40-49 years in good health and CMV-seronegative.

This clone was seen more than once but under ten times. This sequence joins TRBV27 and TRBJ1-1, with TRBD1 matching over 8 bases. The CDR3 runs 15 residues. The junction had 2 bases not matched to a gene; V was cut back by 0 bases and J by 2 bases. CDR1 and CDR2 from the germline V gene are MNHEY and SMNVEV (reference sequence). The CDR3 nucleotides read TGTGCCAGCAGTTTATCTACAGGGGGAAACACTGAAGCTTTCTTT. This sequence encodes CASSLSTGGNTEAFF.

This clone was observed a handful of times. J is TRBJ2-3 and V is TRBV5-4; the match to TRBD1 covers 9 bases. Losses at the gene ends were 4 bases for V and 4 bases for J; bases not matched to a gene: 16. CDR1 and CDR2 from the germline V gene are SGHNT and YYREEE (reference sequence). The CDR3 totals 18 residues. The CDR3 loop reads CASSRLRDRDFRPDTQYF. The CDR3 bases are TGTGCCAGCAGCCGGTTACGGGACAGGGATTTCCGGCCAGATACGCAGTATTTT.

The V gene is TRBV19, the J gene TRBJ1-2; maybe TRBD1 (6 bases). CDR3 length equals 15 residues. Germline V gene data show CDR1 as LNHDA and CDR2 as SQIVND (reference sequence). Trimming removed 9 bases at V and 5 bases at J, with 22 bases between. Written as DNA, the CDR3 is TGTGCCAGCCTACTCCGGGGGGGCCCCGGATATGGCTACACCTTC. Amino acids: CASLLRGGPGYGYTF.

The rearrangement uses TRBV11-2 and TRBJ2-5; 8 nucleotides match TRBD1. CDR3 length equals 16 residues. V lost 2 bases and J lost 4; bases outside the gene matches: 9. Germline V gene lookup returns CDR1 SGHAT and CDR2 FQNNGV. CDR3 sequence (DNA): TGTGCCAGCAGCTTATGGGGCAGGGGGCGCGGAGAGACCCAGTACTTC. Translating gives CASSLWGRGRGETQYF.

The gene calls are TRBV19 and TRBJ1-2, with TRBD1 matching 7 bases. V gave up 6 bases and J gave up 3 bases; unmatched junction bases: 13. This CDR3 comprises 16 residues. The germline gives CDR1 LNHDA, CDR2 SQIVND (reference sequence). The CDR3: CASRERQGWVDYGYTF. DNA of the CDR3: TGTGCCAGTAGAGAACGACAGGGATGGGTTGACTATGGCTACACCTTC.

The J gene is TRBJ2-2, the V gene TRBV5-6; weak D call: TRBD1 (6 bases). Germline V lookup: CDR1 SGHDT, CDR2 YYEEEE. V lost 1 base and J 7 bases, leaving 17 bases between the germline ends. CDR3 length: 16 amino acids. The CDR3 spells CASSLLGALTGGELFF. The CDR3 DNA follows: TGTGCCAGCAGCTTGTTGGGGGCCCTCACGGGCGGGGAGCTGTTTTTT.

The chain employs TRBV6-6 and TRBJ2-7; D perhaps matches TRBD1 (6 bases). Germline V CDR1 and CDR2: MNHNY, SVGAGI (reference sequence). The V end lost 2 bases, the J end lost 2 bases, and 10 bases lay between the germline ends. The CDR3 loop spans 14 amino acids. In DNA form, the CDR3 reads TGTGCCAGCAGTTACCGCCGGGACACCTACGAGCAGTACTTC. It translates to CASSYRRDTYEQYF.

This sequence joins TRBV5-1 and TRBJ1-6, with D possibly TRBD1 on 5 matching bases. This CDR3 is built from 15 residues. CDR1 and CDR2 from the germline V gene are SGHRS and YFSETQ. Trimming pared 3 bases from V and 6 bases from J, leaving 13 bases between. CDR3 bases: TGCGCCAGCAGCTCGGGAGGGGCGGTTAATTCACCCCTCCACTTT. Its translation is CASSSGGAVNSPLHF.

The J gene is TRBJ1-1, the V gene TRBV9; D is uncertain. The CDR3 is made up of 13 amino acids. Germline values: CDR1 SGDLS, CDR2 YYNGEE. Trimming cost V 3 bases and J 1 base, with 7 bases left between them. In DNA form, the CDR3 reads TGTGCCAGCAGCGCTGCAGGGAACACTGAAGCTTTCTTT. It is translated as CASSAAGNTEAFF.

The table lists this clone with a count of one. The chain has TRBV6-1 and TRBJ2-1, with TRBD2 identical over 7 bases. Germline V gene lookup returns CDR1 MNHNS and CDR2 SASEGT. V was pared by 4 bases and J by 8 bases, with 14 bases of the junction left unmatched. This CDR3 region has 16 residues. CDR3: CASSASTSTAFDEQFF. The CDR3 DNA reads as TGTGCCAGCAGTGCCTCGACTAGCACCGCTTTCGATGAGCAGTTCTTC.

This clone was observed a few times. The chain employs TRBV27 and TRBJ2-1; TRBD1 matches 8 bases. This CDR3 has 15 residues. The V gene's germline CDR1 is MNHEY and CDR2 SMNVEV (reference sequence). With V trimmed by 4 bases and J by 5 bases, 7 bases remained unmatched. The CDR3 spells CASSYRTGLNNEQFF. In nucleotides, the CDR3 is TGTGCCAGCAGTTATCGGACAGGGCTTAACAATGAGCAGTTCTTC.

The rearrangement joins TRBV10-3 to TRBJ2-7, with 8 bases fitting TRBD2. This CDR3 is built from 13 residues. V lost 5 bases to trimming and J lost 3 bases; unmatched junction nucleotides: 3. The germline CDR1 and CDR2 sequences are ENHRY and SYGVKD. CDR3 residues: CAISSGGLYEQYF. The CDR3 DNA follows: TGTGCCATCAGTAGCGGGGGCCTCTACGAGCAGTACTTC.

This rearrangement joins TRBV6-1 to TRBJ1-5; D not certain. The germline CDR1 and CDR2 sequences are MNHNS and SASEGT. This CDR3 comprises 15 residues. The germline V and J ends were trimmed by 6 bases and 4 bases, with 16 bases remaining between them. The CDR3 sequence is CASRKGRGPNQPQHF. The DNA of the CDR3 is TGTGCCAGCAGAAAAGGACGAGGGCCTAATCAGCCCCAGCATTTT.

The chain employs TRBV18 and TRBJ1-2; 11 bases fit TRBD1. Trimming took 8 bases from V and 8 from J; bases not matched to a gene: 13. Per germline, CDR1 KGHSH and CDR2 LQKENI. The CDR3 length is 15 residues. The CDR3 sequence: CASTAGTGGVEGYTF. The CDR3, as DNA: TGTGCCAGCACCGCAGGGACAGGGGGTGTAGAGGGCTACACCTTC.

J is TRBJ1-1 and V is TRBV5-6; 7 positions agree with TRBD1. CDR3 length: 15 residues. Germline lookup yields CDR1 SGHDT and CDR2 YYEEEE. V shed 0 bases, J shed 3 bases, and the junction held 5 bases outside the gene matches. This CDR3 is CASSLGRRGYTEAFF. The CDR3, as DNA: TGTGCCAGCAGCTTGGGTCGCAGGGGGTACACTGAAGCTTTCTTT. Looking up the rest from reference TRBV5-6 and TRBJ1-1 gives the full variable domain: DAGVTQSPTHLIKTRGQQVTLRCSPKSGHDTVSWYQQALGQGPQFIFQYYEEEERQRGNFPDRFSGHQFPNYSSELNVNALLLGDSALYLCASSLGRRGYTEAFFGQGTRLTVV.

This clone appeared a few times. CDR3 DNA sequence: TGTGCCATCAGTGCCAATACAGGACAGAACACTGAAGCTTTCTTT. It is translated as CAISANTGQNTEAFF. The chain is built from TRBV10-3 and TRBJ1-1; D perhaps matches TRBD1 (5 bases). Germline values: CDR1 ENHRY, CDR2 SYGVKD. Trimming stripped 4 bases from V and 1 base from J, with 13 bases between. This CDR3 contains 15 residues.

The chain uses TRBV2 and TRBJ1-1; tentative D call: TRBD1 (6 bases). Germline V gene data show CDR1 as SNHLY and CDR2 as FYNNEI. The CDR3 has 13 amino acids. V lost 8 bases to trimming and J lost 6 bases, with 16 bases between them. Here the CDR3 DNA reads TGTGCCAGCGCGAAACAGGGCCGGTCTGAAGCTTTCTTT. This encodes CASAKQGRSEAFF. The entire variable domain, with the rest obtained from reference TRBV2 and TRBJ1-1, is as follows: EPEVTQTPSHQVTQMGQEVILRCVPISNHLYFYWYRQILGQKVEFLVSFYNNEISEKSEIFDDQFSVERPDGSNFTLKIRSTKLEDSAMYFCASAKQGRSEAFFGQGTRLTVV.

This chain links TRBV27 with TRBJ1-3; a weak D match, TRBD1 (5 bases). V was clipped by 2 bases and J by 4 bases, with 9 bases between them. CDR1 is MNHEY, CDR2 SMNVEV, per germline (reference sequence). The CDR3 consists of 14 residues. The CDR3 protein is CASSLSRTGNTIYF. In nucleotides, the CDR3 is TGTGCCAGCAGTTTAAGTCGGACAGGAAACACCATATATTTT.

The CDR3 reads CASSPPGGSSYNEQFF. The CDR3 nucleotides are TGTGCCAGCAGCCCCCCCGGGGGGAGCTCCTACAATGAGCAGTTCTTC. This chain connects TRBV9 to TRBJ2-1; 7 bases match TRBD2. Unmatched junction bases numbered 7, after V lost 4 bases and J lost 0 bases. The germline V gene has CDR1 SGDLS and CDR2 YYNGEE. The CDR3 spans 16 residues.

This chain connects TRBV6-4 to TRBJ1-4; D is perhaps TRBD1 (5 bases). Trimming cost V 3 bases and J 3 bases, with 11 bases left between them. The CDR3 is 15 residues long. The germline V gene has CDR1 MRHNA and CDR2 SNTAGT. The DNA for the CDR3 is TGTGCCAGCAGTGATGCAGGGTATCCTAATGAAAAACTGTTTTTT. This sequence encodes CASSDAGYPNEKLFF.

The chain combines TRBV6-1 with TRBJ2-1, with 7 bases lining up with TRBD1. The CDR3 is 16 amino acids. Trimming removed 2 bases from V and 3 bases from J; junction bases left unmatched: 7. Germline loops: CDR1 MNHNS, CDR2 SASEGT. The chain's CDR3 is CASSEWGTAIYNEQFF. CDR3 sequence (DNA): TGTGCCAGCAGTGAATGGGGGACAGCGATCTACAATGAGCAGTTCTTC.

The sample holds a few counts of this clone. The chain recombines TRBV19 with TRBJ1-1; TRBD1 is a possible D gene (5 bases). Germline V gene lookup returns CDR1 LNHDA and CDR2 SQIVND (reference sequence). Trimming took 1 base from V and 4 from J, leaving 10 bases between them. The CDR3 has 14 amino acids. DNA for the CDR3: TGTGCCAGTAGTATAGTCCAGGGTTCCACTGAAGCTTTCTTT. Translation gives CASSIVQGSTEAFF.

A single count supports this clone. The chain carries TRBV6-5 and TRBJ1-3; 7 bases agree with TRBD1. CDR3 length equals 15 residues. With 0 bases clipped from V and 1 base from J, the junction kept 0 bases outside the gene matches. In germline, CDR1 is MNHEY, CDR2 SVGAGI. This CDR3 reads CASSYSRGSGNTIYF. CDR3 sequence (DNA): TGTGCCAGCAGTTACTCCAGGGGGTCTGGAAACACCATATATTTT.

This clone occurred a few times. The J gene is TRBJ2-5, the V gene TRBV5-1; 7 nucleotides match TRBD1. CDR1 and CDR2 (germline): SGHRS, YFSETQ. V shed 4 bases and J 7 bases; nucleotides not matched to a gene: 19. This CDR3 spans 17 amino acids. The CDR3, as DNA: TGCGCCAGCAGCCCCGCAGGGGGTGGAAGAGACCCGGGGACCCAGTACTTC. It yields the protein CASSPAGGGRDPGTQYF.

This chain uses TRBV6-5 with TRBJ2-5; 10 positions match TRBD1. The length of the CDR3 is 15 residues. With 6 bases clipped from V and 7 bases from J, the junction kept 11 bases outside the gene matches. From germline, CDR1 is MNHEY and CDR2 SVGAGI. The CDR3: CASRPRQGARGTQYF. CDR3 DNA: TGTGCCAGCAGACCCCGACAGGGGGCCAGGGGGACCCAGTACTTC.

V gene TRBV7-2 combines with J gene TRBJ1-2; the match to TRBD1 covers 7 bases. With 1 base clipped from V and 7 bases from J, the junction kept 3 bases outside the gene matches. Germline loops: CDR1 SGHTA, CDR2 FQGNSA. CDR3 length equals 13 residues. In nucleotides, the CDR3 is TGTGCCAGCAGCTTAGTCACAGGGGCTGGCTACACCTTC. This codes for CASSLVTGAGYTF. The whole variable domain, remainder taken from reference TRBV7-2 and TRBJ1-2, is GAGVSQSPSNKVTEKGKDVELRCDPISGHTALYWYRQSLGQGLEFLIYFQGNSAPDKSGLPSDRFSAERTGGSVSTLTIQRTQQEDSAVYLCASSLVTGAGYTFGSGTRLTVV.